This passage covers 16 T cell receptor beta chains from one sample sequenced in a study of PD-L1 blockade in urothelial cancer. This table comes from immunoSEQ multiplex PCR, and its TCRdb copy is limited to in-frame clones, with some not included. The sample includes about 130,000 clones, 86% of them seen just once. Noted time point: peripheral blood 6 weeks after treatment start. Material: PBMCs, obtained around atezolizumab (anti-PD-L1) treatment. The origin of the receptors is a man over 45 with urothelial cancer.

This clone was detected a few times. The CDR3 region has the DNA TGTGCCAGCAGCAGACTAGCGGGAGATCTCACCGGGGAGCTGTTTTTT. Protein sequence: CASSRLAGDLTGELFF. The V gene is TRBV4-2, the J gene TRBJ2-2; 12 bases agree with TRBD2. Germline loops: CDR1 LGHNA, CDR2 YNFKEQ. This CDR3 is 16 amino acids long. J was trimmed by 4 bases and V by 5 bases; bases with no gene match: 5.

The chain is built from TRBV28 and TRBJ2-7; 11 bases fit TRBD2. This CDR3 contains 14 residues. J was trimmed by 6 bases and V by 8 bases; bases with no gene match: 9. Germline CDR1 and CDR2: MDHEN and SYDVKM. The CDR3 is CASRGALAGGEQYF. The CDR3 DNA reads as TGTGCCAGCCGGGGGGCTCTAGCGGGAGGCGAGCAGTACTTC.

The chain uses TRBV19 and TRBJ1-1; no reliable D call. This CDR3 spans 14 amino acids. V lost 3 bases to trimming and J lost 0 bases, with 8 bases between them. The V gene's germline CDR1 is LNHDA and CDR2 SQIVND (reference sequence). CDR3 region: CASSIGQVNTEAFF. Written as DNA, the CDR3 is TGTGCCAGTAGTATTGGGCAAGTGAACACTGAAGCTTTCTTT.

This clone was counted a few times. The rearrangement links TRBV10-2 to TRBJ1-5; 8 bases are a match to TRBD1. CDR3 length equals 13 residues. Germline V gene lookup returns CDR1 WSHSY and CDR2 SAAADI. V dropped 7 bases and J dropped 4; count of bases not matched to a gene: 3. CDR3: CASTGQVNQPQHF. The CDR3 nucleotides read TGCGCCAGCACGGGACAGGTAAATCAGCCCCAGCATTTT.

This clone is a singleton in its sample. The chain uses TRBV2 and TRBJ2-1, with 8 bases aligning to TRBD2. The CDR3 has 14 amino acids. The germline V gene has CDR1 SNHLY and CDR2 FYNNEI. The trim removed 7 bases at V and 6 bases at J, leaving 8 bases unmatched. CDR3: CASKERLAGNEQFF. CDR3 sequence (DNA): TGTGCCAGCAAAGAAAGGCTAGCGGGCAATGAGCAGTTCTTC.

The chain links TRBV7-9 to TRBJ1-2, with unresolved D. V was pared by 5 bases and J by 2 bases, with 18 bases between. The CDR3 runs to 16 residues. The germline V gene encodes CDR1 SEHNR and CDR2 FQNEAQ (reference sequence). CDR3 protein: CASSIGISPGNYGYTF. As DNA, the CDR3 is TGTGCCAGCAGCATAGGGATTAGTCCGGGGAACTATGGCTACACCTTC.

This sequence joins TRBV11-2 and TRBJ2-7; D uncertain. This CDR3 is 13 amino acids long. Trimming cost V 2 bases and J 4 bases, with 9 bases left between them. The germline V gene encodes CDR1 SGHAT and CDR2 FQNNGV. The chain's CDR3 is CASSLNTLYEQYF. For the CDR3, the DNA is TGTGCCAGCAGCTTAAACACCTTATACGAGCAGTACTTC.

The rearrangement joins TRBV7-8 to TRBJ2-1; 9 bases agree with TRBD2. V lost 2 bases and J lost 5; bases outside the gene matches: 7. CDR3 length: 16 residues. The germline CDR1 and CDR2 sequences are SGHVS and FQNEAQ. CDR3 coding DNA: TGTGCCAGCAGCTTAAGGGCTAGCGGGACGAACAATGAGCAGTTCTTC. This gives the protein CASSLRASGTNNEQFF.

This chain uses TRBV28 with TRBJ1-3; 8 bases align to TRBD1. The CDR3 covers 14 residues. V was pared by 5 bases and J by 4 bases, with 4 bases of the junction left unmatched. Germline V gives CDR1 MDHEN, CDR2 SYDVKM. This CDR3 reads CASSPGQAGNTIYF. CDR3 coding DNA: TGTGCCAGCAGTCCGGGACAGGCGGGAAACACCATATATTTT.

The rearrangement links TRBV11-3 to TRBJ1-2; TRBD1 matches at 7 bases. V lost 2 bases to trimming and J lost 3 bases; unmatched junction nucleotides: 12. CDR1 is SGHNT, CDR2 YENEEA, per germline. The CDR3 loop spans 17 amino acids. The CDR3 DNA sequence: TGTGCCAGCAGCTTAACCCTAAATCCGACAGGGCACTATGGCTACACCTTC. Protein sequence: CASSLTLNPTGHYGYTF.

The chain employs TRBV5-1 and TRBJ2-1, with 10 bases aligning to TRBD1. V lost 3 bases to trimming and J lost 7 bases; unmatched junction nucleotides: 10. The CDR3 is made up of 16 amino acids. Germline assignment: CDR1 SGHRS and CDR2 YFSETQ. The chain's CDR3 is CASSSGTGAAKNEQFF. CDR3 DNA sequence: TGCGCCAGCAGCTCCGGGACAGGGGCGGCAAAGAATGAGCAGTTCTTC.

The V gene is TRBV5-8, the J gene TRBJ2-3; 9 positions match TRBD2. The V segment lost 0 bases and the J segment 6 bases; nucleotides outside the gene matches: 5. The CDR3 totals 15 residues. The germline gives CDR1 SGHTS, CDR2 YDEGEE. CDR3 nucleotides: TGTGCCAGCAGCTTGGGACTAGCGGCTAGGGATACGCAGTATTTT. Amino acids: CASSLGLAARDTQYF. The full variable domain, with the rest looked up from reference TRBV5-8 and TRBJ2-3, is EAGVTQSPTHLIKTRGQQATLRCSPISGHTSVYWYQQALGLGLQFLLWYDEGEERNRGNFPPRFSGRQFPNYSSELNVNALELEDSALYLCASSLGLAARDTQYFGPGTRLTVL.

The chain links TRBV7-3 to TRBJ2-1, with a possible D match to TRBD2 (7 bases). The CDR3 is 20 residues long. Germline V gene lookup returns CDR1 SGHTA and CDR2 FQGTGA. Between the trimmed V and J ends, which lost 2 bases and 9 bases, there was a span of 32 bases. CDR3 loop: CASSLWRGGALSGRDSEQFF. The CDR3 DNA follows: TGTGCCAGCAGCTTATGGAGGGGGGGGGCCTTATCCGGCAGGGATAGTGAGCAGTTCTTC.

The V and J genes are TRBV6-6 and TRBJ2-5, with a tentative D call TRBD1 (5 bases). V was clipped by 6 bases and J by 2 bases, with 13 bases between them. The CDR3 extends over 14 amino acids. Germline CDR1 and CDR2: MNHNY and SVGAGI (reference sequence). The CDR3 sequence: CASSPGYSQETQYF. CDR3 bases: TGTGCCAGCAGCCCAGGGTATTCACAAGAGACCCAGTACTTC.

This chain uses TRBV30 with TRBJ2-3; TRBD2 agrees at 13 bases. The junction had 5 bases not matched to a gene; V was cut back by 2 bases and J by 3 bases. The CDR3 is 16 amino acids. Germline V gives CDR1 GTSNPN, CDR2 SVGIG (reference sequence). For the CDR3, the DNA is TGTGCCTGGAGTCCTGGACTAGCGGGAGAGACAGATACGCAGTATTTT. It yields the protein CAWSPGLAGETDTQYF.

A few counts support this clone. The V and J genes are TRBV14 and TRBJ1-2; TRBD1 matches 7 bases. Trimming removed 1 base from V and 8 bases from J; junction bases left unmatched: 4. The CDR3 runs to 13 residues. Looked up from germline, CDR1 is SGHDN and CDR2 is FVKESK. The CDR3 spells CASSQVRGQGYTF. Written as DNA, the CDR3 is TGTGCCAGCAGCCAAGTACGGGGACAGGGCTACACCTTC. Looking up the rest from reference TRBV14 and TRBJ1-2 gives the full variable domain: EAGVTQFPSHSVIEKGQTVTLRCDPISGHDNLYWYRRVMGKEIKFLLHFVKESKQDESGMPNNRFLAERTGGTYSTLKVQPAELEDSGVYFCASSQVRGQGYTFGSGTRLTVV.